This TCR beta chain was observed in a study of cytomegalovirus exposure and HLA in healthy donors. With respect to this clone: The antigen is not known.

Study-level points and caveats: Another analysis was done later, and it associated approximately 18,000 TCR beta sequences with HLA alleles at 0.05 false discovery rate. The productive fraction for most TCR beta V segments was about 87% or about 30% in an earlier analysis. In a later analysis, DRB1 alleles had the most associated TCRs; HLA-C alleles the fewest. When a later analysis was performed, an Asian-associated ancestry cluster reportedly had fewer N-insertions than the approximately 680-donor mean.

The PCR contained 60 Vbeta and 13 Jbeta primers. Measured with immunoSEQ multiplex PCR; TCRdb has only the in-frame clones, and not every one. Of 180,000 or so clones detected, about 82% appear once; the ten largest clones hold approximately 2.1%. The TCR was taken from a woman aged 30 to 39 in good health and CMV-seronegative. The sample taken for sequencing was PBMCs.

The chain's CDR3 is CASSDGGGDTDTQYF. In DNA form, the CDR3 reads TGCGCCAGCAGTGACGGTGGCGGGGACACAGATACGCAGTATTTT. The chain carries TRBV10-1 and TRBJ2-3; weak D call: TRBD2 (6 bases). This CDR3 region has 15 residues. V lost 3 bases and J 2 bases, leaving 12 bases between the germline ends. Germline V lookup: CDR1 WNHNN, CDR2 SYGVQD (reference sequence).